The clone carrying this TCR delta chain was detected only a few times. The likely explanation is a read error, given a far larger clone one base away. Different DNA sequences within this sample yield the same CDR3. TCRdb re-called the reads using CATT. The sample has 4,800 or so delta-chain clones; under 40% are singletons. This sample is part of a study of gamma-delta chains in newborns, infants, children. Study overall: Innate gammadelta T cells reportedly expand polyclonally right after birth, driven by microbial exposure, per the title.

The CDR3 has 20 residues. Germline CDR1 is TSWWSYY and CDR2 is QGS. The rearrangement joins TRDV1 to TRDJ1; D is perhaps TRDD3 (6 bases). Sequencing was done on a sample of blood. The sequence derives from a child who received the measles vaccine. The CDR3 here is CALILPPSEYWDPYTDKLIF. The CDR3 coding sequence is TGTGCCCTTATACTCCCTCCTAGTGAGTACTGGGACCCGTACACCGATAAACTCATCTTT.